This T cell receptor beta chain emerged from a study of cytomegalovirus exposure and HLA in healthy donors. In the study overall: A later analysis reported the 100 to 150 validation repertoires used the same platform as the 500 to 800 first-cohort repertoires.

The table came from immunoSEQ multiplex PCR; TCRdb's copy has only in-frame clones and leaves some out. The top ten hold 0.95% to 1.1% of the sample, which has under 350,000 clones, about 86% seen once. This CDR3 contains 15 residues. The V gene end was trimmed by 0 bases and the J gene end by 2 bases; junction bases not matched to a gene: 1. Germline values: CDR1 SGHRS, CDR2 YFSETQ. This clone showed up just once. V usage is TRBV5-1 and J usage is TRBJ2-2; 7 bases are shared with TRBD1. The origin of this receptor is a woman aged 18 to 35 in good health and CMV-seronegative. Sequencing input: PBMCs. The CDR3, as DNA: TGCGCCAGCAGCTTGGACAGGGGAAACACCGGGGAGCTGTTTTTT. It specifies CASSLDRGNTGELFF.